The 14 T cell receptor beta chains below come from one sample, sequenced in a study of T cells in Graves' hyperthyroidism and ophthalmopathy. Amplification of TCR beta CDR3 regions used RNA as the template. The HTBI set primed first-round TCR CDR3 RT-PCR. TCRdb passed the multiplex PCR reads through MiXCR, listing each CDR3 protein once. Here the sample spans approximately 420,000 distinct CDR3 sequences, about 15% being singletons. Material for sequencing was blood. These receptors originate from a woman in her 30s with Graves' hyperthyroidism.

This clonotype was seen many times. This sequence joins TRBV2 and TRBJ2-1; D is possibly TRBD1 (5 bases). CDR1 SNHLY and CDR2 FYNNEI come from the germline V gene. V was shortened by 1 base and J by 10 bases, with 8 bases between the two germline ends. CDR3 size: 12 residues. Here the CDR3 DNA reads TGTGCCAGCAGTGAAGGGGGCGGAGAGCAGTTCTTC. The encoded protein is CASSEGGGEQFF.

This clonotype was picked up a small number of times. J is TRBJ2-3 and V is TRBV25-1; 10 positions match TRBD2. CDR1 and CDR2 (germline): MGHDK, SYGVNS. V lost 3 bases, J lost 7 bases, and 10 bases stayed unmatched. The CDR3 is 16 residues long. In nucleotides, the CDR3 is TGTGCCAGCAGTGACTCTAGCGGGAGCCTCACTTATACGCAGTATTTT. Encoded protein: CASSDSSGSLTYTQYF.

This clonotype was detected many times. This chain connects TRBV2 to TRBJ2-3; 10 positions match TRBD2. The CDR3 has 15 amino acids. CDR1 is SNHLY, CDR2 FYNNEI, per germline. V trimming: 4 bases; J trimming: 6 bases; junction bases outside the gene matches: 7. CDR3 amino acids: CASSVSSGRADTQYF. The CDR3 bases are TGTGCCAGCAGTGTGTCCAGCGGGAGGGCCGATACGCAGTATTTT.

This clonotype was seen many times. The rearrangement joins TRBV27 to TRBJ2-7; 9 nucleotides agree with TRBD2. Germline V gene sequence: CDR1 MNHEY, CDR2 SMNVEV (reference sequence). With V trimmed by 6 bases and J by 1 base, 7 bases remained unmatched. The CDR3 extends over 15 amino acids. The CDR3 nucleotides are TGTGCCAGCAGACGGGGACTAGCCGGTTCCTACGAGCAGTACTTC. Its translation is CASRRGLAGSYEQYF.

This chain uses TRBV2 with TRBJ2-2, with 9 bases identical to TRBD1. V gave up 1 base and J gave up 3 bases; unmatched junction bases: 0. The germline gives CDR1 SNHLY, CDR2 FYNNEI. CDR3 length: 15 amino acids. The CDR3 DNA follows: TGTGCCAGCAGTGAAGGACAGGGGGACACCGGGGAGCTGTTTTTT. Translation gives CASSEGQGDTGELFF.

This clonotype was seen ten or more times. CDR3: CASSPTKNTEAFF. DNA of the CDR3: TGTGCCAGCTCACCAACTAAGAACACTGAAGCTTTCTTT. The chain links TRBV18 to TRBJ1-1; D is uncertain. Germline V gives CDR1 KGHSH, CDR2 LQKENI. The CDR3 is 13 amino acids. Trimming stripped 2 bases from V and 1 base from J, with 5 bases between.

This clonotype was detected many times. The J gene is TRBJ2-3, the V gene TRBV20-1; 12 bases agree with TRBD2. The ends lost 3 bases at V and 6 bases at J; junction bases unmatched: 4. The CDR3 runs to 14 residues. From germline, CDR1 is DFQATT and CDR2 SNEGSKA (reference sequence). CDR3 sequence: CSASRLAGVDTQYF. In DNA, the CDR3 is TGCAGTGCTAGTAGACTAGCGGGAGTGGATACGCAGTATTTT.

The V call is TRBV27, the J call TRBJ2-7; a weak D match, TRBD2 (6 bases). Germline V gene sequence: CDR1 MNHEY, CDR2 SMNVEV (reference sequence). V was pared by 5 bases and J by 0 bases, with 20 bases between. There are 17 residues in the CDR3. The CDR3 DNA is TGTGCCAGCAGTCCACCAAACGCGGGACTGGGCTCCTACGAGCAGTACTTC. Translated, it gives CASSPPNAGLGSYEQYF.

This clonotype appeared many times. The rearrangement joins TRBV27 to TRBJ2-5, with D possibly matching TRBD2 (6 bases). The germline V and J ends were trimmed by 6 bases and 2 bases, with 19 bases remaining between them. Germline CDR1 reads MNHEY; CDR2 reads SMNVEV (reference sequence). The CDR3 runs to 16 residues. The CDR3 DNA sequence: TGTGCCAGCAGCCGAGGAAGCGGGCTCATTCAAGAGACCCAGTACTTC. Translation gives CASSRGSGLIQETQYF.

To note about this clonotype: With a much larger clone just one base away, this may be a read error. V is TRBV28 and J is TRBJ2-1; 7 bases are shared with TRBD2. Losses at the gene ends were 6 bases for V and 2 bases for J; bases not matched to a gene: 7. Germline V gene lookup returns CDR1 MDHEN and CDR2 SYDVKM. This CDR3 contains 15 residues. The CDR3 protein is CASRGGRTTYNEQFF. CDR3 bases: TGTGCCAGCAGGGGGGGGAGGACTACCTACAATGAGCAGTTCTTC. Full variable domain (rest looked up from reference TRBV28 and TRBJ2-1): DVKVTQSSRYLVKRTGEKVFLECVQDMDHENMFWYRQDPGLGLRLIYFSYDVKMKEKGDIPEGYSVSREKKERFSLILESASTNQTSMYLCASRGGRTTYNEQFFGPGTRLTVL.

The rearrangement joins TRBV6-5 to TRBJ2-5; 9 nucleotides agree with TRBD2. Germline values: CDR1 MNHEY, CDR2 SVGAGI. CDR3 length: 15 residues. V lost 2 bases, J lost 4 bases, and 5 bases stayed unmatched. This chain's CDR3 is CASSYGGRAPETQYF. As DNA, the CDR3 is TGTGCCAGCAGTTACGGCGGGAGGGCCCCAGAGACCCAGTACTTC.

This clonotype was recorded at least ten times. This chain links TRBV20-1 with TRBJ2-3; 8 bases line up with TRBD2. CDR1 DFQATT and CDR2 SNEGSKA come from the germline V gene (reference sequence). Unmatched junction bases numbered 7, after V lost 1 base and J lost 4 bases. The CDR3 has 15 amino acids. The DNA for the CDR3 is TGCAGTGCTAGAGTTGGAGCGGGAGACCCAGATACGCAGTATTTT. It encodes CSARVGAGDPDTQYF.

The chain recombines TRBV19 with TRBJ1-5; D gene ambiguous. Trimming shortened V by 5 bases and J by 1 base, and 12 bases separated the two germline ends. The germline V gene has CDR1 LNHDA and CDR2 SQIVND (reference sequence). This CDR3 is 15 amino acids long. CDR3 amino acids: CASSPPRGSNQPQHF. CDR3 DNA sequence: TGTGCCAGTAGTCCCCCGCGAGGGAGCAATCAGCCCCAGCATTTT.

The chain joins TRBV24-1 to TRBJ2-5; 7 bases line up with TRBD2. The CDR3 extends over 16 amino acids. CDR1 KGHDR and CDR2 SFDVKD come from the germline V gene. Unmatched junction bases numbered 8, after V lost 3 bases and J lost 2 bases. For the CDR3, the DNA is TGTGCCACCAGTGATACGGCGGGAGATATACAAGAGACCCAGTACTTC. It encodes CATSDTAGDIQETQYF.